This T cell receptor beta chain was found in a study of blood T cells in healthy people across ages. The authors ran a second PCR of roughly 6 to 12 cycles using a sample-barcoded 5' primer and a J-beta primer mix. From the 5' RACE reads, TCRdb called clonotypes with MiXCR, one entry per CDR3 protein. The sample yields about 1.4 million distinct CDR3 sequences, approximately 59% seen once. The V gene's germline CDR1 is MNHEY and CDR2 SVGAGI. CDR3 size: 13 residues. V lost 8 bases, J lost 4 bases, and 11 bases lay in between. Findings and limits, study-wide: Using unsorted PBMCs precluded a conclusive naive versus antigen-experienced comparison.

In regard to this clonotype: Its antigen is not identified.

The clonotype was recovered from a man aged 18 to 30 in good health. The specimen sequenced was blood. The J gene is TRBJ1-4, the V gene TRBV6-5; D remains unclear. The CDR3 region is CASRDRFNEKLFF. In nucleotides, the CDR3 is TGTGCCAGCCGCGATAGATTTAATGAAAAACTGTTTTTT.